This entry lists 16 T cell receptor beta chains sequenced from one sample in a study of blood T cell repertoires in COVID-19. Data came from immunoSEQ multiplex PCR; TCRdb stores just in-frame clones and leaves some out. The sample consists of fewer than 400,000 clones, approximately 89% of them appearing once. The material sequenced was PBMCs or T cells enriched from blood (not recorded which). All receptors come from a woman aged 25 to 45 who had recovered from COVID-19.

Comment on this clone: The same CDR3 can be traced to other DNA sequences in this sample. The chain couples TRBV19 to TRBJ1-5; maybe TRBD1 (6 bases). Trimming took off 1 base at V and 4 bases at J, with 11 bases between the two ends. The CDR3 sequence is 15 residues long. CDR1 is LNHDA and CDR2 is SQIVND in the germline V gene (reference sequence). The CDR3 reads CASSIGGQMNQPQHF. The CDR3, as DNA: TGTGCCAGTAGTATAGGCGGACAGATGAATCAGCCCCAGCATTTT.

The genes are TRBV28 and TRBJ2-5; TRBD1 is a possible D gene (6 bases). Germline CDR1 reads MDHEN; CDR2 reads SYDVKM. V dropped 6 bases and J dropped 5 bases, with 19 bases sitting between them. The CDR3 is 15 amino acids. Here the CDR3 DNA reads TGTGCCAGCAGCTTAGGACAGAGGGTGTTGGAGACCCAGTACTTC. It codes for CASSLGQRVLETQYF. Based on the CDR3 plus reference TRBV28 and TRBJ2-5, the full variable domain is DVKVTQSSRYLVKRTGEKVFLECVQDMDHENMFWYRQDPGLGLRLIYFSYDVKMKEKGDIPEGYSVSREKKERFSLILESASTNQTSMYLCASSLGQRVLETQYFGPGTRLLVL.

In its sample, this clone was seen a few times. The chain couples TRBV6-4 to TRBJ2-6, with no clear D. The CDR3 has 15 residues. The V gene lost 2 bases and the J gene lost 0 bases, with 5 bases spanning the gap. In germline, CDR1 is MRHNA, CDR2 SNTAGT. The CDR3 loop reads CASSDRASGANVLTF. CDR3 sequence (DNA): TGTGCCAGCAGTGACCGAGCCTCTGGGGCCAACGTCCTGACTTTC.

CDR3: CASSWPGTSLQETQYF. In DNA form, the CDR3 reads TGTGCCAGCAGCTGGCCTGGGACTAGCCTGCAAGAGACCCAGTACTTC. V usage is TRBV5-4 and J usage is TRBJ2-5; 9 bases are shared with TRBD2. Per the germline V gene, CDR1 is SGHNT and CDR2 is YYREEE (reference sequence). There are 16 residues in the CDR3. After removal of 3 bases from V and 2 bases from J, the junction contained 8 bases not matched to a gene.

The CDR3 here is CASSLGLAGAGETQYF. The CDR3 DNA sequence: TGTGCCAGCAGCTTAGGACTAGCGGGGGCGGGAGAGACCCAGTACTTC. The gene calls are TRBV7-3 and TRBJ2-5; TRBD2 agrees at 13 bases. Unmatched junction bases numbered 4, after V lost 2 bases and J lost 4 bases. CDR1 and CDR2 from the germline V gene are SGHTA and FQGTGA. The CDR3 is 16 amino acids.

Ten or more counts support this clone. The chain combines TRBV18 with TRBJ1-4; TRBD1 matches at 11 bases. Germline lookup yields CDR1 KGHSH and CDR2 LQKENI. The CDR3 length is 16 residues. The V segment lost 3 bases and the J segment 6 bases; nucleotides outside the gene matches: 6. CDR3 sequence reads: CASSPTPGQGDEKLFF. The DNA for the CDR3 is TGTGCCAGCTCACCGACTCCGGGACAGGGGGATGAAAAACTGTTTTTT.

Comments on this clone: At one boundary the junction diverges from the germline segment, which might be a read error. The V and J genes are TRBV2 and TRBJ2-1; D ambiguous. The CDR3 contains 12 residues. Germline loops: CDR1 SNHLY, CDR2 FYNNEI. The CDR3 protein is CASSGDSKELFF. DNA of the CDR3: TGTGCCAGCAGTGGAGACTCCAAGGAGCTGTTCTTC.

The chain employs TRBV6-2 or TRBV6-3 and TRBJ1-1, with D unresolved. V lost 4 bases and J 1 base, leaving 7 bases between the germline ends. Germline V gene lookup returns CDR1 MNHEY and CDR2 SVGEGT. This CDR3 region has 13 residues. The CDR3 loop reads CASSSDSNTEAFF. The CDR3 bases are TGTGCCAGCAGTTCGGACTCGAACACTGAAGCTTTCTTT.

CDR3 nucleotides: TGCAGCGCAGTAACAAGAGGACAGGAAAACAACTATGGCTACACCTTC. This codes for CSAVTRGQENNYGYTF. This chain connects TRBV29-1 to TRBJ1-2; 7 bases line up with TRBD1. With V trimmed by 7 bases and J by 2 bases, 16 bases remained unmatched. The CDR3 has 16 residues. The germline gives CDR1 SQVTM, CDR2 ANQGSEA.

This clone came up once. V and J are TRBV7-3 and TRBJ1-5, with TRBD1 matching 9 bases. The V gene end was trimmed by 5 bases and the J gene end by 4 bases; junction bases not matched to a gene: 12. CDR1 is SGHTA, CDR2 FQGTGA, per germline. This CDR3 is 17 amino acids long. Here the CDR3 DNA reads TGTGCCAGCAGCGGAAACTGGACAGGGGTAGGGAATCAGCCCCAGCATTTT. The encoded protein is CASSGNWTGVGNQPQHF.

V usage is TRBV19 and J usage is TRBJ1-6; no clear D. CDR1 is LNHDA and CDR2 is SQIVND in the germline V gene (reference sequence). The CDR3 is 12 residues long. V was pared by 5 bases and J by 7 bases, with 6 bases between. CDR3 sequence reads: CASSPLNSPLHF. CDR3 sequence (DNA): TGTGCCAGTAGTCCCCTCAATTCACCCCTCCACTTT.

J is TRBJ1-2 and V is TRBV11-3; 9 nucleotides match TRBD1. Germline assignment: CDR1 SGHNT and CDR2 YENEEA. Trimming removed 4 bases from V and 6 bases from J; junction bases left unmatched: 18. This CDR3 has 18 amino acids. The CDR3 spells CASSWPLTGQGAGHGYTF. For the CDR3, the DNA is TGTGCCAGCAGCTGGCCTCTAACGGGACAGGGAGCGGGGCATGGCTACACCTTC.

This chain uses TRBV4-3 with TRBJ2-1; possibly TRBD2 for D (6 bases). This CDR3 contains 17 residues. V dropped 2 bases and J dropped 5 bases, with 19 bases sitting between them. Germline V gives CDR1 LGHNA, CDR2 YSLEER. CDR3 loop: CASSQRALANQNNEQFF. The CDR3 coding sequence is TGCGCCAGCAGCCAACGAGCGCTAGCGAACCAGAACAATGAGCAGTTCTTC.

This chain uses TRBV18 with TRBJ1-4, with 10 bases that match TRBD1. This CDR3 contains 15 residues. V was clipped by 4 bases and J by 8 bases; unmatched bases: 7. Germline-derived CDR1 and CDR2 are KGHSH and LQKENI. The CDR3 is CASSQRTGGKEKLFF. CDR3 in DNA: TGTGCCAGCTCACAGAGGACAGGGGGAAAAGAAAAACTGTTTTTT.

The chain carries TRBV13 and TRBJ2-7; D gene uncertain. The V end lost 2 bases, the J end lost 6 bases, and 8 bases lay between the germline ends. CDR3 length equals 12 residues. Germline V gene sequence: CDR1 PRHDT, CDR2 FYEKMQ (reference sequence). Here the CDR3 DNA reads TGTGCCAGCAGCTTAATGGCCCTCGAGCAGTACTTC. This encodes CASSLMALEQYF.

The chain carries TRBV7-3 and TRBJ1-3, with unresolved D. This CDR3 comprises 14 residues. Germline values: CDR1 SGHTA, CDR2 FQGTGA. V was cut by 6 bases and J by 4 bases, with 13 bases left in between. The CDR3 spells CASSSTSSGNTIYF. The CDR3 DNA reads TGTGCCAGCAGTTCAACATCTTCGGGAAACACCATATATTTT.